The present TCR beta chain was sequenced within a study of cytomegalovirus exposure and HLA in healthy donors. In germline, CDR1 is SNHLY, CDR2 FYNNEI. The CDR3 spans 15 residues. Trimming stripped 6 bases from V and 7 bases from J, with 19 bases between. The data were produced by immunoSEQ multiplex PCR, yet TCRdb's version contains in-frame clones alone and is incomplete. The sample shows about 130,000 clones, 90% to 95% of them seen only once. The sample consisted of PBMCs. J is TRBJ1-5 and V is TRBV2; no clear D. This TCR came from a woman aged 18-30 years in good health and CMV-seronegative. Here the CDR3 DNA reads TGTGCCAGCAGCTATATGGAGGACGGTGTCCAGCCCCAGCATTTT. Translating gives CASSYMEDGVQPQHF.